The rows below give T cell receptor beta chains drawn from one sample of a study of blood T cell repertoires in COVID-19. The assay was immunoSEQ multiplex PCR, and TCRdb's table has in-frame clones only and misses some. The table has 150,000 to 200,000 clones, 86% seen once; the top ten hold 0.99%. The specimen sequenced was peripheral blood. These receptor sequences come from a young man with acute or convalescent COVID-19. Each CDR3 is given with its conserved first and last residue.

j_call v_call cdr3_aa
TRBJ1-6 TRBV7-3 CASSSGSGASPLHF
TRBJ2-1 TRBV2 CASRDLTGRGEQFF
TRBJ2-5 TRBV5-1 CASSWRTGGAGETQYF
TRBJ1-2 TRBV4-1 CASSQDQFYTNYGYTF
TRBJ1-4 TRBV7-6 CASSLQRGGGNEKLFF
TRBJ2-3 TRBV5-4 CASSFSSGGADTQYF
TRBJ2-2 TRBV6-5 CASSPIGGTGELFF
TRBJ1-2 TRBV6-5 CASGITGFYTF
TRBJ1-5 TRBV28 CASSPRTGYQPQHF
TRBJ2-6 TRBV2 CASPAGTGANVLTF
TRBJ1-1 TRBV6-5 CASSLGRANTEAFF
TRBJ1-5 TRBV4-2 CASSQDRNSNQPQHF
TRBJ1-2 TRBV19 CASTPLLPAGAGGYTF
TRBJ2-2 TRBV30 CAWARATGELFF
TRBJ1-1 TRBV3-1/TRBV3-2 CASSRGTGSEAFF
TRBJ2-5 TRBV24-1 CATSDRHLTSGGYQETQYF
TRBJ2-3 TRBV5-6 CASAPGTSGGDTQYF